These 13 T cell receptor beta chains were sequenced from one sample in a study of glioma-infiltrating T cells after dendritic cell vaccination. As to time point: after dendritic cell vaccination, including at tumor progression/relapse. Sequenced by immunoSEQ multiplex PCR; TCRdb stores in-frame clones only, minus some. In the table there are roughly 88,000 clones, 81% of which are singletons. Material: blood, obtained after dendritic cell vaccination. The source of these receptors is a human donor with glioblastoma.

The chain links TRBV4-1 to TRBJ2-1, with 10 nucleotides matching TRBD2. V lost 3 bases, J lost 5 bases, and 1 base stayed unmatched. From germline, CDR1 is MGHRA and CDR2 YSYEKL. The length of the CDR3 is 14 residues. CDR3 DNA: TGCGCCAGCAGCCACCTAGCGGGGGACAATGAGCAGTTCTTC. This translates into CASSHLAGDNEQFF.

J is TRBJ2-2 and V is TRBV25-1, with D possibly matching TRBD2 (7 bases). Looked up from germline, CDR1 is MGHDK and CDR2 is SYGVNS. V was pared by 8 bases and J by 1 base, with 14 bases between. The CDR3 is 15 residues long. The CDR3 loop reads CASGKGGQNTGELFF. CDR3 coding DNA: TGTGCCAGCGGGAAGGGGGGGCAGAACACCGGGGAGCTGTTTTTT.

The gene calls are TRBV7-9 and TRBJ2-7, with a tentative D call TRBD1 (6 bases). V dropped 5 bases and J dropped 3 bases, with 23 bases sitting between them. The CDR3 is 17 amino acids. Germline CDR1 SEHNR, CDR2 FQNEAQ (reference sequence). For the CDR3, the DNA is TGTGCCAGCAGCCTACCCGCCTCAGGGGAGCGGATCTACGAGCAGTACTTC. Encoded protein: CASSLPASGERIYEQYF.

The V and J genes are TRBV4-1 and TRBJ2-2, with 7 bases fitting TRBD2. The trim removed 4 bases at V and 4 bases at J, leaving 12 bases unmatched. The CDR3 consists of 17 residues. CDR1 and CDR2 (germline): MGHRA, YSYEKL. The CDR3 sequence is CASSPARSGGGTGELFF. The CDR3, as DNA: TGCGCCAGCAGCCCGGCTCGGTCGGGGGGAGGCACCGGGGAGCTGTTTTTT.

The genes are TRBV29-1 and TRBJ1-2; 12 bases map to TRBD1. This CDR3 is built from 15 residues. Trimming at V came to 8 bases and at J to 6 bases, leaving 13 bases not matched to a gene. Per germline, CDR1 SQVTM and CDR2 ANQGSEA. The CDR3 sequence is CSTTGQGALGDGYTF. In nucleotides, the CDR3 is TGCAGCACGACGGGACAGGGGGCGCTGGGTGATGGCTACACCTTC.

This chain joins TRBV6-6 and TRBJ2-6, with a possible D match to TRBD1 (5 bases). Germline CDR1 MNHNY, CDR2 SVGAGI (reference sequence). The CDR3 contains 16 residues. V lost 8 bases to trimming and J lost 3 bases, with 17 bases between them. The CDR3 loop reads CASGFPRVRGANVLTF. The CDR3 nucleotides read TGTGCCAGCGGCTTCCCCAGGGTACGTGGGGCCAACGTCCTGACTTTC.

V and J are TRBV5-1 and TRBJ1-2; TRBD1 matches at 8 bases. Per the germline V gene, CDR1 is SGHRS and CDR2 is YFSETQ. Trimming removed 4 bases from V and 4 bases from J; junction bases left unmatched: 12. This CDR3 has 16 amino acids. The CDR3 DNA sequence: TGCGCCAGCAGCCCGTCGGGACAGGACCCCCTCTATGGCTACACCTTC. Its protein is CASSPSGQDPLYGYTF. Full variable domain (outside the CDR3, taken from reference TRBV5-1 and TRBJ1-2): KAGVTQTPRYLIKTRGQQVTLSCSPISGHRSVSWYQQTPGQGLQFLFEYFSETQRNKGNFPGRFSGRQFSNSRSEMNVSTLELGDSALYLCASSPSGQDPLYGYTFGSGTRLTVV.

In this sample, this clone turned up a few times. The chain combines TRBV10-3 with TRBJ2-2, with 15 positions matching TRBD2. V was clipped by 7 bases and J by 4 bases; unmatched bases: 7. From germline, CDR1 is ENHRY and CDR2 SYGVKD. The CDR3 is 17 amino acids. DNA of the CDR3: TGTGCCATCAAAGATCGGGGACTAGCGGGGGGCACCGGGGAGCTGTTTTTT. Its translation is CAIKDRGLAGGTGELFF.

The chain is built from TRBV18 and TRBJ1-2, with a possible D match to TRBD1 (6 bases). Trimming shortened V by 6 bases and J by 0 bases, and 20 bases separated the two germline ends. The CDR3 is 17 amino acids. In germline, CDR1 is KGHSH, CDR2 LQKENI. The CDR3 loop is CASSPTIGQIPNYGYTF. The DNA for the CDR3 is TGTGCCAGCTCGCCAACCATAGGACAGATACCTAACTATGGCTACACCTTC. Complete variable domain (other parts from reference TRBV18 and TRBJ1-2): NAGVMQNPRHLVRRRGQEARLRCSPMKGHSHVYWYRQLPEEGLKFMVYLQKENIIDESGMPKERFSAEFPKEGPSILRIQQVVRGDSAAYFCASSPTIGQIPNYGYTFGSGTRLTVV.

V is TRBV30 and J is TRBJ1-2; TRBD1 matches at 7 bases. This CDR3 spans 14 amino acids. With 8 bases clipped from V and 3 bases from J, the junction kept 12 bases outside the gene matches. The germline V gene encodes CDR1 GTSNPN and CDR2 SVGIG (reference sequence). CDR3 coding DNA: TGTGCCACCTCGCGGACAGGAACGGACTATGGCTACACCTTC. Its protein product is CATSRTGTDYGYTF.

The chain employs TRBV10-3 and TRBJ1-6; 7 nucleotides match TRBD1. Looked up from germline, CDR1 is ENHRY and CDR2 is SYGVKD. This CDR3 contains 14 residues. V lost 10 bases and J lost 6; bases outside the gene matches: 9. The CDR3, as DNA: TGTGCCACCCAGGGGACAGTCCTTAATTCACCCCTCCACTTT. Translating it yields CATQGTVLNSPLHF.

This chain joins TRBV5-1 and TRBJ2-5; 8 nucleotides match TRBD1. The CDR3 runs to 16 residues. Per germline, CDR1 SGHRS and CDR2 YFSETQ. After removal of 3 bases from V and 0 bases from J, the junction contained 7 bases not matched to a gene. The CDR3 protein is CASSSGTGGYQETQYF. The CDR3 nucleotides are TGCGCCAGCAGCTCAGGGACAGGCGGGTACCAAGAGACCCAGTACTTC. The full variable domain, completed using reference TRBV5-1 and TRBJ2-5, is KAGVTQTPRYLIKTRGQQVTLSCSPISGHRSVSWYQQTPGQGLQFLFEYFSETQRNKGNFPGRFSGRQFSNSRSEMNVSTLELGDSALYLCASSSGTGGYQETQYFGPGTRLLVL.

This clone appeared once. This chain connects TRBV10-3 to TRBJ1-1, with TRBD1 matching over 9 bases. V shed 8 bases, J shed 3 bases, and the junction held 4 bases outside the gene matches. The germline CDR1 and CDR2 sequences are ENHRY and SYGVKD. The CDR3 spans 13 residues. CDR3 nucleotides: TGTGCCATCGCTGACAGGGGGGACACTGAAGCTTTCTTT. This gives the protein CAIADRGDTEAFF.